Listed here are 18 T cell receptor beta chains from one sample, sequenced in a study of blood T cell repertoires in COVID-19 (dated by TCRdb to 2019 to 2021). Preparation of the library involved the immunoSEQ multiplex PCR assay. The table comes from immuneACCESS by way of TCRdb, which keeps in-frame sequences with V and J called. Part of the clones is missing from these tables; in studies checked, under half for an unresolved V gene and the rest for unknown reasons. This sample comprises approximately 280,000 clones, around 89% of them detected only once. About 4.2% of the sample belongs to the ten largest clones. Sequences were obtained from peripheral blood. The receptors derive from a man aged 40-49 years with acute or convalescent COVID-19.

This chain links TRBV20-1 with TRBJ1-1; D is possibly TRBD1 (5 bases). Germline lookup yields CDR1 DFQATT and CDR2 SNEGSKA (reference sequence). The CDR3 spans 11 residues. Between the trimmed V and J ends, which lost 6 bases and 4 bases, there was a span of 9 bases. The CDR3 DNA sequence: TGCAGTGCCCAGGGTGCCACTGAAGCTTTCTTT. It codes for CSAQGATEAFF.

The V gene is TRBV28, the J gene TRBJ2-1; 9 bases align to TRBD1. V trimming: 2 bases; J trimming: 2 bases; junction bases outside the gene matches: 1. The CDR3 contains 15 residues. Germline V gene sequence: CDR1 MDHEN, CDR2 SYDVKM. The CDR3 coding sequence is TGTGCCAGCAGTTTAAGACAGGGGGCCTACAATGAGCAGTTCTTC. This translates into CASSLRQGAYNEQFF.

This clone has a handful of counts. The chain uses TRBV11-2 and TRBJ1-1; tentative D call: TRBD1 (6 bases). This CDR3 has 12 amino acids. Trimming took 2 bases from V and 7 from J, leaving 8 bases between them. Per germline, CDR1 SGHAT and CDR2 FQNNGV. CDR3: CASSLSGVEAFF. The CDR3 DNA follows: TGTGCCAGCAGCTTATCAGGGGTTGAAGCTTTCTTT.

The chain uses TRBV2 and TRBJ1-6; 7 bases align to TRBD1. The length of the CDR3 is 12 residues. The trim removed 6 bases at V and 9 bases at J, leaving 2 bases unmatched. Germline V gene lookup returns CDR1 SNHLY and CDR2 FYNNEI. CDR3 sequence: CASRDRFSPLHF. The CDR3 DNA sequence: TGTGCCAGCAGGGACAGGTTTTCACCCCTCCACTTT.

This rearrangement joins TRBV19 to TRBJ2-3; 11 bases fit TRBD2. V lost 5 bases and J lost 2; bases outside the gene matches: 3. The CDR3 sequence is 15 residues long. The V gene's germline CDR1 is LNHDA and CDR2 SQIVND (reference sequence). In nucleotides, the CDR3 is TGTGCCAGTAGTCTGACTAGCGGGGTCACAGATACGCAGTATTTT. It encodes CASSLTSGVTDTQYF.

This sequence joins TRBV7-8 and TRBJ1-1, with D maybe TRBD1 (6 bases). CDR3 length equals 18 residues. Germline V gene lookup returns CDR1 SGHVS and CDR2 FQNEAQ. V lost 5 bases to trimming and J lost 1 base, with 23 bases between them. CDR3 sequence reads: CASSLRGQSSSWNTEAFF. As DNA, the CDR3 is TGTGCCAGCAGCCTCCGAGGACAGTCTTCCTCTTGGAACACTGAAGCTTTCTTT.

The V call is TRBV11-2, the J call TRBJ2-1; 8 nucleotides line up with TRBD2. The CDR3 consists of 17 residues. CDR1 SGHAT and CDR2 FQNNGV come from the germline V gene. Trimming removed 2 bases from V and 4 bases from J; junction bases left unmatched: 10. CDR3: CASSLWSGAGDYNEQFF. The CDR3 coding sequence is TGTGCCAGCAGCTTATGGTCGGGAGCGGGGGATTACAATGAGCAGTTCTTC. Based on the CDR3 plus reference TRBV11-2 and TRBJ2-1, the full variable domain is EAGVAQSPRYKIIEKRQSVAFWCNPISGHATLYWYQQILGQGPKLLIQFQNNGVVDDSQLPKDRFSAERLKGVDSTLKIQPAKLEDSAVYLCASSLWSGAGDYNEQFFGPGTRLTVL.

Only one count was recorded for this clone. V is TRBV12-3 or TRBV12-4 and J is TRBJ2-7; D is uncertain. This CDR3 is built from 12 residues. Trimming shortened V by 4 bases and J by 4 bases, and 8 bases separated the two germline ends. CDR3 nucleotides: TGTGCCAGCAGTTCCGTACGGTACGAGCAGTACTTC. Encoded protein: CASSSVRYEQYF.

This clone is a singleton in its sample. This sequence joins TRBV18 and TRBJ1-6, with 8 bases lining up with TRBD1. V was pared by 3 bases and J by 8 bases, with 3 bases of the junction left unmatched. The CDR3 totals 14 residues. Per germline, CDR1 KGHSH and CDR2 LQKENI. The CDR3 here is CASSPLDRDSPLHF. The DNA for the CDR3 is TGTGCCAGCTCACCCCTGGACAGGGATTCACCCCTCCACTTT.

The chain recombines TRBV24-1 with TRBJ1-2; D gene unclear. V was trimmed by 9 bases and J by 2 bases, leaving 21 bases between them. CDR3 length: 16 amino acids. Looked up from germline, CDR1 is KGHDR and CDR2 is SFDVKD. CDR3 sequence: CATLAPPRGGNYGYTF. The CDR3 nucleotides read TGTGCCACCCTCGCGCCCCCCCGGGGTGGGAACTATGGCTACACCTTC.

The V call is TRBV3-1 (or the pseudogene TRBV3-2), the J call TRBJ1-2; 9 bases fit TRBD1. V lost 3 bases to trimming and J lost 8 bases; unmatched junction nucleotides: 10. From germline, CDR1 is LGHDT and CDR2 YNNKEL (reference sequence). This CDR3 is built from 15 residues. The CDR3 DNA reads as TGTGCCAGCAGCCAGACCATACAGGGGGCTCACGGCTACACCTTC. Translation: CASSQTIQGAHGYTF.

The V gene is TRBV10-3, the J gene TRBJ1-1, with 8 bases identical to TRBD1. This CDR3 has 14 amino acids. V gave up 4 bases and J gave up 1 base; unmatched junction bases: 2. Germline values: CDR1 ENHRY, CDR2 SYGVKD. CDR3 sequence: CAISATGGNTEAFF. DNA for the CDR3: TGTGCCATCAGTGCTACAGGGGGGAACACTGAAGCTTTCTTT.

In this sample, this clone turned up once. This chain links TRBV24-1 with TRBJ2-1; 8 positions agree with TRBD1. This CDR3 spans 17 amino acids. In germline, CDR1 is KGHDR, CDR2 SFDVKD. Trimming cost V 5 bases and J 3 bases; bases outside gene matches: 11. CDR3 nucleotides: TGTGCCACCAGTGGAATACCGGGACAGGAGCTCTACAATGAGCAGTTCTTC. Translated: CATSGIPGQELYNEQFF.

The chain combines TRBV6-6 with TRBJ1-1, with 12 bases lining up with TRBD1. V lost 4 bases, J lost 1 base, and 4 bases stayed unmatched. The germline V gene has CDR1 MNHNY and CDR2 SVGAGI (reference sequence). CDR3 length equals 16 residues. The CDR3 DNA is TGTGCCAGCAGTTCCGGGACAGGGGGCCAGAACACTGAAGCTTTCTTT. Amino acids: CASSSGTGGQNTEAFF.

The chain uses TRBV7-2 and TRBJ2-7; 7 bases are a match to TRBD1. The CDR3 sequence is 14 residues long. Trimming took 5 bases from V and 4 from J; bases not matched to a gene: 8. Germline loops: CDR1 SGHTA, CDR2 FQGNSA. CDR3 coding DNA: TGTGCCAGCAGCCGGCAGGGACAGACTTACGAGCAGTACTTC. Encoded protein: CASSRQGQTYEQYF.

This clone was detected a few times. The chain carries TRBV20-1 and TRBJ1-1; D may be TRBD1 (6 bases). The CDR3 totals 15 residues. CDR1 is DFQATT and CDR2 is SNEGSKA in the germline V gene (reference sequence). Trimming removed 3 bases from V and 1 base from J, with 15 bases in between. CDR3 residues: CSASSGTGWNTEAFF. DNA of the CDR3: TGCAGTGCTAGTTCCGGCACAGGGTGGAACACTGAAGCTTTCTTT.

The chain combines TRBV2 with TRBJ1-2, with D tentatively TRBD1 (5 bases). The CDR3 covers 13 residues. V dropped 10 bases and J dropped 8 bases, with 20 bases sitting between them. Germline CDR1 SNHLY, CDR2 FYNNEI. CDR3 protein: CATSFQDKTGYTF. In nucleotides, the CDR3 is TGTGCCACCTCATTCCAGGACAAGACGGGCTACACCTTC. Combining the CDR3 with reference TRBV2 and TRBJ1-2 gives the whole variable domain EPEVTQTPSHQVTQMGQEVILRCVPISNHLYFYWYRQILGQKVEFLVSFYNNEISEKSEIFDDQFSVERPDGSNFTLKIRSTKLEDSAMYFCATSFQDKTGYTFGSGTRLTVV.

In regard to this clone: The sample holds other DNA sequences that translate to the same CDR3. The chain combines TRBV7-9 with TRBJ1-2, with 9 bases lining up with TRBD1. Germline CDR1 is SEHNR and CDR2 is FQNEAQ (reference sequence). This CDR3 is built from 14 residues. After removal of 1 base from V and 5 bases from J, the junction contained 2 bases not matched to a gene. This CDR3 reads CASSLGGQGYGYTF. The CDR3 bases are TGTGCCAGCAGCTTAGGGGGACAGGGTTATGGCTACACCTTC.